The 15 T cell receptor beta chains below were found in one sample sequenced in a study of shared clonotypes between healthy human individuals. Assay: immunoSEQ multiplex PCR; the TCRdb copy retains only in-frame clones and omits some. The sample records 2.3 million or so clones, more than 80% being singletons. Sample: naive CD4+ T cells from PBMCs. Subset in this sample: CD45RA+ positively selected. These receptors all come from a man aged 18-30 years in good health. Some clones in this sample may be carry-over from other donors' samples.

The chain links TRBV6-1 to TRBJ2-3; D ambiguous. CDR1 and CDR2 from the germline V gene are MNHNS and SASEGT. This CDR3 contains 14 residues. Trimming pared 4 bases from V and 0 bases from J, leaving 8 bases between. The CDR3, as DNA: TGTGCCAGCAGTGTCGGGTGGAGCACAGATACGCAGTATTTT. This codes for CASSVGWSTDTQYF.

The V and J genes are TRBV7-8 and TRBJ2-2, with TRBD2 matching over 13 bases. Trimming removed 2 bases from V and 5 bases from J; junction bases left unmatched: 5. Germline V gives CDR1 SGHVS, CDR2 FQNEAQ. The CDR3 loop spans 17 amino acids. The CDR3 DNA follows: TGTGCCAGCAGCTTAATGGGACTAGCGGGAATAACCGGGGAGCTGTTTTTT. This sequence encodes CASSLMGLAGITGELFF.

The chain recombines TRBV5-8 with TRBJ2-4; perhaps TRBD2 as D (6 bases). The V end lost 1 base, the J end lost 3 bases, and 17 bases lay between the germline ends. Germline values: CDR1 SGHTS, CDR2 YDEGEE. CDR3 size: 17 residues. CDR3 protein: CASSLLVSDGGKNIQYF. CDR3 DNA: TGTGCCAGCAGCTTGTTAGTGTCTGACGGGGGCAAAAACATTCAGTACTTC.

The J gene is TRBJ2-7, the V gene TRBV2, with TRBD1 matching 9 bases. Germline loops: CDR1 SNHLY, CDR2 FYNNEI. Trimming took 6 bases from V and 5 from J; bases not matched to a gene: 8. The CDR3 is 14 amino acids. The CDR3, as DNA: TGTGCCAGCAGGCAGACAGGGGGGCTACACGAGCAGTACTTC. Residues: CASRQTGGLHEQYF.

The chain is built from TRBV7-8 and TRBJ1-1, with D unresolved. The CDR3 runs to 16 residues. Germline CDR1 is SGHVS and CDR2 is FQNEAQ. CDR3 nucleotide sequence: TGTGCAACACATCCCTATGGGAGAGTTCATAACACTGAAGCTTTCTTT. This translates into CATHPYGRVHNTEAFF. The entire variable domain, with the rest obtained from reference TRBV7-8 and TRBJ1-1, is as follows: GAGVSQSPRYKVAKRGQDVALRCDPISGHVSLFWYQQALGQGPEFLTYFQNEAQLDKSGLPSDRFFAERPEGSVSTLKIQRTQQEDSAVYLCATHPYGRVHNTEAFFGQGTRLTVV.

This chain links TRBV6-5 with TRBJ2-5, with 12 bases fitting TRBD1. Germline CDR1 and CDR2: MNHEY and SVGAGI. Losses at the gene ends were 5 bases for V and 4 bases for J; bases not matched to a gene: 5. The CDR3 runs to 15 residues. The CDR3 bases are TGTGCCAGCAGTCAAGGGGACAGGGGGCGAGAGACCCAGTACTTC. It translates to CASSQGDRGRETQYF.

The rearrangement joins TRBV21-1 to TRBJ2-4; TRBD2 is the table's D call and was not checked against the DNA. TRBV21-1 is designated a pseudogene. CDR3 length: 16 residues. For the CDR3, the DNA is TGTGCCAGCAGCAAGGTAGCGGGAACGGCCAAAAACATTCAGTACTTC. Translating it yields CASSKVAGTAKNIQYF.

This chain links TRBV11-2 with TRBJ2-3; D not certain. The CDR3 contains 13 residues. The V gene's germline CDR1 is SGHAT and CDR2 FQNNGV. Trimming shortened V by 1 base and J by 8 bases, and 10 bases separated the two germline ends. The CDR3 nucleotides are TGTGCCAGCAGCTTAGGGGGTTCAGGTACGCAGTATTTT. Translation gives CASSLGGSGTQYF. Variable domain in full (rest from reference TRBV11-2 and TRBJ2-3): EAGVAQSPRYKIIEKRQSVAFWCNPISGHATLYWYQQILGQGPKLLIQFQNNGVVDDSQLPKDRFSAERLKGVDSTLKIQPAKLEDSAVYLCASSLGGSGTQYFGPGTRLTVL.

In the case of this clone: Other DNA sequences within the sample encode an identical CDR3. J is TRBJ2-7 and V is TRBV30; D perhaps matches TRBD2 (6 bases). Germline CDR1 is GTSNPN and CDR2 is SVGIG (reference sequence). Trimming took 0 bases from V and 2 from J, leaving 11 bases between them. The CDR3 has 14 residues. CDR3 DNA sequence: TGTGCCTGGAGTGTACGTAGCGGAGCCTACGAGCAGTACTTC. Encoded protein: CAWSVRSGAYEQYF.

The table lists this clone with a few counts. This chain uses TRBV28 with TRBJ1-5; D not certain. V gave up 1 base and J gave up 0 bases, with 13 bases separating them. Per the germline V gene, CDR1 is MDHEN and CDR2 is SYDVKM. The CDR3 has 17 residues. Here the CDR3 reads CASSLFPVGSSNQPQHF. The CDR3 bases are TGTGCCAGCAGTTTATTTCCAGTCGGGAGTAGCAATCAGCCCCAGCATTTT. Full variable domain (remainder filled in from reference TRBV28 and TRBJ1-5): DVKVTQSSRYLVKRTGEKVFLECVQDMDHENMFWYRQDPGLGLRLIYFSYDVKMKEKGDIPEGYSVSREKKERFSLILESASTNQTSMYLCASSLFPVGSSNQPQHFGDGTRLSIL.

This clone occurred once. Other DNA sequences in the same sample also yield this CDR3. The chain has TRBV6-5 and TRBJ2-2; D remains ambiguous. Trimming cost V 0 bases and J 1 base, with 3 bases left between them. CDR3 length equals 14 residues. CDR1 is MNHEY and CDR2 is SVGAGI in the germline V gene. CDR3 sequence reads: CASSYSVNTGELFF. The DNA for the CDR3 is TGTGCCAGCAGTTACTCAGTGAACACCGGGGAGCTGTTTTTT.

There are a few counts of this clone. This chain joins TRBV30 and TRBJ1-5; no clear D. Per the germline V gene, CDR1 is GTSNPN and CDR2 is SVGIG (reference sequence). This CDR3 spans 15 amino acids. The V end lost 1 base, the J end lost 6 bases, and 16 bases lay between the germline ends. The CDR3 DNA is TGTGCCTGGAGTGGGAAGGGTGGAAGGGCTCAGCCCCAGCATTTT. As protein: CAWSGKGGRAQPQHF.

The chain carries TRBV4-3 and TRBJ2-2; 10 positions agree with TRBD2. The CDR3 spans 16 residues. The germline V gene has CDR1 LGHNA and CDR2 YSLEER. The V segment lost 7 bases and the J segment 7 bases; nucleotides outside the gene matches: 12. CDR3 region: CASTRGIAGGIGELFF. The CDR3 DNA follows: TGCGCCAGCACTCGGGGAATAGCGGGAGGTATCGGGGAGCTGTTTTTT.

In the case of this clone: The same CDR3 is also encoded by other DNA sequences in this sample. J is TRBJ1-4 and V is TRBV4-3; D unclear. CDR1 and CDR2 (germline): LGHNA, YSLEER. V lost 0 bases and J 4 bases, leaving 9 bases between the germline ends. This CDR3 has 15 residues. The CDR3 bases are TGCGCCAGCAGCCAAGAGGCAGGCCTTAATGAAAAACTGTTTTTT. Translating gives CASSQEAGLNEKLFF.

The V call is TRBV7-2, the J call TRBJ2-7, with D possibly matching TRBD1 (5 bases). Germline V gene data show CDR1 as SGHTA and CDR2 as FQGNSA. Trimming removed 4 bases from V and 4 bases from J, with 20 bases in between. The CDR3 extends over 16 amino acids. Here the CDR3 DNA reads TGTGCCAGCAGCTCAATCAGGGTAAAATCATGGTACGAGCAGTACTTC. Translated, it gives CASSSIRVKSWYEQYF.